This paragraph covers one T cell receptor beta chain sequence. Its antigen is undetermined. The sample comes from a study of cytomegalovirus exposure and HLA in healthy donors. Study-level points and caveats: TCR beta chains numbering under 200 were designated cytomegalovirus-associated. According to reports, the classifier identified cytomegalovirus status with high specificity and sensitivity.

The germline gives CDR1 SGHRS, CDR2 YFSETQ. The ends were cut back, 3 bases at V and 5 bases at J, with 3 bases in the middle. This CDR3 region has 11 residues. The PCR employed 60 Vbeta primers together with 13 Jbeta primers. TCRdb's copy holds only in-frame clones and misses some; the assay was immunoSEQ multiplex PCR. The table shows approximately 220,000 clones, with 76% occurring only once. This clonotype originated in a man in his late teens or twenties in good health and CMV-seronegative. The chain combines TRBV5-1 with TRBJ2-1; D ambiguous. Specimen: PBMCs. The CDR3 coding sequence is TGCGCCAGCAGCTGGCACAATGAGCAGTTCTTC. Its protein product is CASSWHNEQFF.